This TCR beta chain is drawn from a study of tumor-infiltrating lymphocytes in primary liver carcinoma. The investigators made TCR beta cDNA from approximately 0.5 ug total RNA, using a constant-region primer. Nested multiplex PCR, run for three rounds with slightly modified ARM-PCR, yielded TCR beta libraries. With TRBV1-TRBV30 forward primers and a C-beta reverse primer, the first two PCR rounds were run for about 10 cycles each. TCRdb redid the calling of the multiplex PCR reads with MiXCR, one entry per CDR3 protein. The table shows about 320,000 distinct CDR3 sequences, with nearly 60% occurring only once. Per germline, CDR1 MNHEY and CDR2 SVGAGI. The CDR3 is 16 amino acids. RNA isolated from unsorted whole blood supplied the blood RNA, with germline DNA also extracted. Comment on this clonotype: A junction end diverges from the germline sequence, so it may reflect a read error.

The J gene is TRBJ2-7, the V gene TRBV6-5; TRBD1 is a possible D gene (6 bases). The sample was peripheral blood. The source of this sequence is a woman aged 30 to 39 with primary liver carcinoma and hepatitis B virus infection. CDR3 sequence: CASSAPGHLGLFEQYF. DNA for the CDR3: TGTGCCAGCAGTGCCCCGGGACACCTCGGTCTTTTCGAGCAATACTTC.